The source of this TCR beta chain is a study of blood T cell repertoires in COVID-19. Two negative PCRs, clearance, or symptom resolution were required of recovered Cohort 3 donors. Original processing methods: Cell counts per sample came from amplifying reference gene primers. TCRdb's copy holds only in-frame clones and misses some; the assay was immunoSEQ multiplex PCR. That table gives V, J and clone size, and the DNA gave D and trimming. The repertoire has a few hundred thousand clones, around 89% of them found once; the top ten carry 1%. Germline V gene lookup returns CDR1 SGHTA and CDR2 FQGTGA. The V gene lost 0 bases and the J gene lost 0 bases, with 8 bases spanning the gap. The CDR3 loop spans 15 amino acids.

This clonotype originated in a man younger than 35 who had recovered from COVID-19. V usage is TRBV7-3 and J usage is TRBJ1-1; D unresolved. Sequencing input: PBMCs or T cells enriched from blood (not recorded which). The CDR3 sequence is CASSLTPTMNTEAFF. As DNA, the CDR3 is TGTGCCAGCAGCTTAACCCCCACTATGAACACTGAAGCTTTCTTT.